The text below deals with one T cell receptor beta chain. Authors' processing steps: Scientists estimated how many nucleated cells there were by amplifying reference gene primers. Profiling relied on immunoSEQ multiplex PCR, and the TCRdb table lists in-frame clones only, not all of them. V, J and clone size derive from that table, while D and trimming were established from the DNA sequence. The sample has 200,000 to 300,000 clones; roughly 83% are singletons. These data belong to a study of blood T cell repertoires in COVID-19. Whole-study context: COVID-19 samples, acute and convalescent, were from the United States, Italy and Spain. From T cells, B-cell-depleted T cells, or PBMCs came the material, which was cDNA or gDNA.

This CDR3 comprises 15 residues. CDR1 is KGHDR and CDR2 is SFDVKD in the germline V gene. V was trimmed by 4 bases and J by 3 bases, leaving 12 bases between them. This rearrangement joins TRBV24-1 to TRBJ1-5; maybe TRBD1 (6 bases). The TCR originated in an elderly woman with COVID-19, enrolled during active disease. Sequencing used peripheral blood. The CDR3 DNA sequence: TGTGCCACCAGTGACGTCGGGACACTCAATCAGCCCCAGCATTTT. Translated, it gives CATSDVGTLNQPQHF.